This TCR beta chain derives from a study of cytomegalovirus exposure and HLA in healthy donors. As for the study in general: A subsequent analysis stated that the roughly 120 validation repertoires were run on the same platform as the roughly 670 first-cohort repertoires.

General study findings and limits: Rarity held for most TCR sequences, but there were some public TCRs that occurred in many donors. The study labeled more than 150 TCR beta chains cytomegalovirus-associated.

Data came from immunoSEQ multiplex PCR; TCRdb stores just in-frame clones and leaves some out. The table has roughly 230,000 clones, about 90% seen once. Note on this clone: Its specificity is unknown.

Trimming removed 5 bases at V and 3 bases at J, with 12 bases between. Per the germline V gene, CDR1 is MNHEY and CDR2 is SMNVEV (reference sequence). The CDR3 consists of 14 residues. This TCR derives from a woman in her twenties or thirties in good health and CMV-seronegative. Specimen: PBMCs. The J gene is TRBJ2-3, the V gene TRBV27; weak D call: TRBD2 (7 bases). CDR3 sequence reads: CASSDGGATDTQYF. DNA for the CDR3: TGTGCCAGCAGTGATGGGGGGGCAACAGATACGCAGTATTTT.